This T cell receptor (beta chain) is from a study of blood T cells in healthy people across ages. The second PCR ran about 6 to 12 cycles with a sample-barcoded 5' primer and J-beta primers. TCRdb ran MiXCR on the 5' RACE reads and lists one entry per CDR3 protein. The sample records about 760,000 distinct CDR3 sequences, approximately 53% being singletons. This clonotype was seen a handful of times. The trim removed 3 bases at V and 4 bases at J, leaving 9 bases unmatched. Germline lookup yields CDR1 SQVTM and CDR2 ANQGSEA. The CDR3 runs 15 residues. Source material: blood. The rearrangement uses TRBV29-1 and TRBJ1-2, with 9 nucleotides matching TRBD1. This TCR derives from a man between 35 and 55 years old in good health. CDR3 sequence reads: CSVDRTGALSYGYTF. The CDR3 DNA reads TGCAGCGTTGATCGGACAGGGGCTTTGAGCTATGGCTACACCTTC.